Each of the 20 T cell receptor beta chains below was sequenced from the same sample in a study of blood T cell repertoires in COVID-19. TCRdb's table, derived via immunoSEQ multiplex PCR, lists solely in-frame clones and lacks some. The sample includes 250,000 to 350,000 clones, about nine tenths of them seen just once. The specimen sequenced was PBMCs or T cells enriched from blood (not recorded which). These receptors were collected from a woman aged 45-60 years who had been exposed to COVID-19.

The chain employs TRBV27 and TRBJ2-7; 9 nucleotides agree with TRBD1. The germline V gene has CDR1 MNHEY and CDR2 SMNVEV (reference sequence). The CDR3 is 15 amino acids. J was trimmed by 2 bases and V by 6 bases; bases with no gene match: 8. The CDR3: CASRQGQGSTYEQYF. The CDR3 DNA reads TGTGCCAGCAGGCAAGGACAGGGGTCGACCTACGAGCAGTACTTC.

The chain couples TRBV5-1 to TRBJ2-5, with 8 bases aligning to TRBD2. V lost 5 bases to trimming and J lost 2 bases; unmatched junction nucleotides: 5. Germline CDR1 SGHRS, CDR2 YFSETQ. CDR3 length: 14 residues. This CDR3 reads CASRVRGDQETQYF. In nucleotides, the CDR3 is TGCGCCAGCAGGGTGCGGGGGGATCAAGAGACCCAGTACTTC.

The chain couples TRBV15 to TRBJ2-6, with a weak D call TRBD1 (6 bases). The germline V gene has CDR1 LNHNV and CDR2 YYDKDF (reference sequence). V dropped 5 bases and J dropped 0 bases, with 14 bases sitting between them. There are 17 residues in the CDR3. The CDR3, as DNA: TGTGCCACCAGCGGTGACAGGACGTACTCTGGGGCCAACGTCCTGACTTTC. Amino acids: CATSGDRTYSGANVLTF.

The gene calls are TRBV10-3 and TRBJ1-2; D not resolved. V was pared by 10 bases and J by 4 bases, with 19 bases between. The CDR3 is 14 residues long. Germline CDR1 is ENHRY and CDR2 is SYGVKD. The CDR3 coding sequence is TGTGCCACCAAAACTTCTGTGCTAGTCTATGGCTACACCTTC. It codes for CATKTSVLVYGYTF.

The rearrangement joins TRBV11-1 to TRBJ1-2; 7 bases are shared with TRBD1. Germline V CDR1 and CDR2: SGHAT, FQDESV (reference sequence). V lost 5 bases to trimming and J lost 4 bases; unmatched junction nucleotides: 4. The CDR3 runs to 13 residues. As DNA, the CDR3 is TGTGCCAGCAGCCCCCGGGACAGCTATGGCTACACCTTC. Its protein product is CASSPRDSYGYTF. Filled out from reference TRBV11-1 and TRBJ1-2, the complete variable domain reads EAEVAQSPRYKITEKSQAVAFWCDPISGHATLYWYRQILGQGPELLVQFQDESVVDDSQLPKDRFSAERLKGVDSTLKIQPAELGDSAMYLCASSPRDSYGYTFGSGTRLTVV.

J is TRBJ2-3 and V is TRBV28, with TRBD1 as a possible D gene (5 bases). CDR3 length: 17 amino acids. V shed 1 base and J shed 0 bases, with 14 bases lying between them. The germline V gene encodes CDR1 MDHEN and CDR2 SYDVKM. CDR3 region: CASSLYLTGLSTDTQYF. CDR3 nucleotide sequence: TGTGCCAGCAGTTTATACCTAACAGGTTTAAGCACAGATACGCAGTATTTT.

This chain joins TRBV4-2 and TRBJ2-7, with TRBD1 matching 9 bases. Trimming took 0 bases from V and 0 from J; bases not matched to a gene: 3. CDR1 LGHNA and CDR2 YNFKEQ come from the germline V gene. The CDR3 has 16 amino acids. The CDR3, as DNA: TGTGCCAGCAGCCAAGAGGGGACAGGGAACTCCTACGAGCAGTACTTC. This translates into CASSQEGTGNSYEQYF.

The V call is TRBV5-4, the J call TRBJ1-1; a possible D gene is TRBD1 (5 bases). CDR1 SGHNT and CDR2 YYREEE come from the germline V gene (reference sequence). CDR3 size: 12 residues. Between the trimmed V and J ends, which lost 4 bases and 5 bases, there was a span of 9 bases. The CDR3 region has the DNA TGTGCCAGCAGCCGCAGGGATACTGAAGCTTTCTTT. Protein: CASSRRDTEAFF. The full variable domain, in which reference TRBV5-4 and TRBJ1-1 provide the parts outside the CDR3, is ETGVTQSPTHLIKTRGQQVTLRCSSQSGHNTVSWYQQALGQGPQFIFQYYREEENGRGNFPPRFSGLQFPNYSSELNVNALELDDSALYLCASSRRDTEAFFGQGTRLTVV.

This clone showed up just a few times. This chain uses TRBV4-1 with TRBJ2-2, with 9 positions matching TRBD1. Germline V gene data show CDR1 as MGHRA and CDR2 as YSYEKL. V lost 5 bases to trimming and J lost 7 bases; unmatched junction nucleotides: 11. The CDR3 is 16 amino acids. CDR3 sequence: CASSYAGQGFSGELFF. The DNA for the CDR3 is TGCGCCAGCAGCTATGCGGGACAGGGTTTCAGCGGGGAGCTGTTTTTT.

This clone was picked up one time. The chain employs TRBV3-1 (or the pseudogene TRBV3-2) and TRBJ1-4; D uncertain. The V and J ends lost 4 bases and 8 bases respectively, with 17 bases between them. The germline V gene has CDR1 LGHDT and CDR2 YNNKEL (reference sequence). The CDR3 is made up of 15 amino acids. The DNA for the CDR3 is TGTGCCAGCAGCCTCGAAAGTGGGCGCAAGGAAAAACTGTTTTTT. This sequence encodes CASSLESGRKEKLFF.

The rearrangement uses TRBV13 and TRBJ2-7, with TRBD1 matching over 7 bases. Germline lookup yields CDR1 PRHDT and CDR2 FYEKMQ (reference sequence). The CDR3 contains 14 residues. V trimming: 4 bases; J trimming: 0 bases; junction bases outside the gene matches: 3. The DNA for the CDR3 is TGTGCCAGCAGCTCGGACAGGATCTCCTACGAGCAGTACTTC. Translating gives CASSSDRISYEQYF. The whole variable domain, filled in from reference TRBV13 and TRBJ2-7, reads AAGVIQSPRHLIKEKRETATLKCYPIPRHDTVYWYQQGPGQDPQFLISFYEKMQSDKGSIPDRFSAQQFSDYHSELNMSSLELGDSALYFCASSSDRISYEQYFGPGTRLTVT.

The chain is built from TRBV7-2 and TRBJ1-6; D is perhaps TRBD1 (6 bases). The V gene lost 2 bases and the J gene lost 5 bases, with 13 bases spanning the gap. Germline loops: CDR1 SGHTA, CDR2 FQGNSA. This CDR3 is 16 amino acids long. CDR3 in DNA: TGTGCCAGCAGCTTAACCGGGACACCAAATAATTCACCCCTCCACTTT. Its translation: CASSLTGTPNNSPLHF.

The chain couples TRBV7-8 to TRBJ2-7; D perhaps matches TRBD1 (6 bases). The CDR3 covers 14 residues. Trimming cost V 5 bases and J 0 bases, with 11 bases left between them. From germline, CDR1 is SGHVS and CDR2 FQNEAQ. CDR3 region: CASSARQDSYEQYF. Here the CDR3 DNA reads TGTGCCAGCAGCGCGCGACAGGACTCCTACGAGCAGTACTTC. Full variable domain (missing parts from reference TRBV7-8 and TRBJ2-7): GAGVSQSPRYKVAKRGQDVALRCDPISGHVSLFWYQQALGQGPEFLTYFQNEAQLDKSGLPSDRFFAERPEGSVSTLKIQRTQQEDSAVYLCASSARQDSYEQYFGPGTRLTVT.

The rearrangement joins TRBV4-2 to TRBJ2-3; 14 bases line up with TRBD2. Germline CDR1 LGHNA, CDR2 YNFKEQ. V lost 5 bases and J lost 2; bases outside the gene matches: 12. This CDR3 contains 19 residues. The CDR3 protein is CASSVGTSGGVFYTDTQYF. In DNA form, the CDR3 reads TGTGCCAGCAGCGTCGGGACTAGCGGGGGCGTATTCTACACAGATACGCAGTATTTT.

This sequence joins TRBV28 and TRBJ1-4; 7 bases fit TRBD1. V was pared by 1 base and J by 7 bases, with 6 bases of the junction left unmatched. The V gene's germline CDR1 is MDHEN and CDR2 SYDVKM. This CDR3 contains 15 residues. The CDR3 loop is CASSLSRQGGEKLFF. The CDR3 DNA is TGTGCCAGCAGTTTATCCCGACAGGGAGGTGAAAAACTGTTTTTT. Based on the CDR3 plus reference TRBV28 and TRBJ1-4, the full variable domain is DVKVTQSSRYLVKRTGEKVFLECVQDMDHENMFWYRQDPGLGLRLIYFSYDVKMKEKGDIPEGYSVSREKKERFSLILESASTNQTSMYLCASSLSRQGGEKLFFGSGTQLSVL.

This chain joins TRBV2 and TRBJ1-4; TRBD1 matches 8 bases. Germline V lookup: CDR1 SNHLY, CDR2 FYNNEI. The CDR3 totals 15 residues. V shed 6 bases and J 8 bases; nucleotides not matched to a gene: 11. The CDR3 nucleotides are TGTGCCAGCAGGGAGACAGGGGTCGCGGGCGAAAAACTGTTTTTT. Amino acid sequence: CASRETGVAGEKLFF.

J is TRBJ1-1 and V is TRBV29-1; TRBD1 might be the D (6 bases). Per germline, CDR1 SQVTM and CDR2 ANQGSEA. V was trimmed by 4 bases and J by 2 bases, leaving 14 bases between them. There are 14 residues in the CDR3. The CDR3 protein is CSVVGGQDNTEAFF. The CDR3 nucleotides read TGCAGCGTTGTGGGGGGGCAGGACAACACTGAAGCTTTCTTT.

The rearrangement joins TRBV2 to TRBJ1-2; 9 bases line up with TRBD1. The V gene's germline CDR1 is SNHLY and CDR2 FYNNEI. V shed 7 bases and J 6 bases; nucleotides not matched to a gene: 18. The CDR3 is 17 amino acids. This CDR3 reads CASKGRVLRDRVDGYTF. DNA for the CDR3: TGTGCCAGCAAAGGCAGAGTTTTGCGGGACAGGGTCGATGGCTACACCTTC.

The chain recombines TRBV28 with TRBJ2-7; tentative D call: TRBD2 (5 bases). V shed 4 bases and J shed 0 bases, with 16 bases lying between them. The CDR3 extends over 16 amino acids. Germline CDR1 and CDR2: MDHEN and SYDVKM. The CDR3 nucleotides are TGTGCCAGCAGTTCCCCGGACTTTGGAAGCTCCTACGAGCAGTACTTC. This encodes CASSSPDFGSSYEQYF.

The V gene is TRBV3-1 (or the pseudogene TRBV3-2), the J gene TRBJ1-1; 7 bases map to TRBD1. The CDR3 consists of 14 residues. J lost 3 bases, V lost 6 bases, and 7 bases had no gene match. Germline-derived CDR1 and CDR2 are LGHDT and YNNKEL (reference sequence). CDR3 sequence (DNA): TGTGCCAGCAGGCTAGGGGGCGCGCACACTGAAGCTTTCTTT. Translation: CASRLGGAHTEAFF.